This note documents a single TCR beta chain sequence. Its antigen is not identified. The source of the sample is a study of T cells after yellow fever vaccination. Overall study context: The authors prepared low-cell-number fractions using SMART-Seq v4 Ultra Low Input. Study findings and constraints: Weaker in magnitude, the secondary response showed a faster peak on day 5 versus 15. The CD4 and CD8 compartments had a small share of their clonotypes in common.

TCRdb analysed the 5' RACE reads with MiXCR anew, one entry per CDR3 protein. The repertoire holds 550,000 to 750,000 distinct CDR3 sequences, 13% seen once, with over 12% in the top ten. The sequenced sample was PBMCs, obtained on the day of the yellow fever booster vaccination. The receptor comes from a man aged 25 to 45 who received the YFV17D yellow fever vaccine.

Here the CDR3 reads CSANTGTGYEQYF. The CDR3 nucleotides are TGCAGTGCAAACACCGGGACAGGCTACGAGCAGTACTTC. The V gene is TRBV20-1, the J gene TRBJ2-7; 8 bases match TRBD1. V was pared by 6 bases and J by 3 bases, with 7 bases of the junction left unmatched. Per the germline V gene, CDR1 is DFQATT and CDR2 is SNEGSKA (reference sequence). The CDR3 contains 13 residues.